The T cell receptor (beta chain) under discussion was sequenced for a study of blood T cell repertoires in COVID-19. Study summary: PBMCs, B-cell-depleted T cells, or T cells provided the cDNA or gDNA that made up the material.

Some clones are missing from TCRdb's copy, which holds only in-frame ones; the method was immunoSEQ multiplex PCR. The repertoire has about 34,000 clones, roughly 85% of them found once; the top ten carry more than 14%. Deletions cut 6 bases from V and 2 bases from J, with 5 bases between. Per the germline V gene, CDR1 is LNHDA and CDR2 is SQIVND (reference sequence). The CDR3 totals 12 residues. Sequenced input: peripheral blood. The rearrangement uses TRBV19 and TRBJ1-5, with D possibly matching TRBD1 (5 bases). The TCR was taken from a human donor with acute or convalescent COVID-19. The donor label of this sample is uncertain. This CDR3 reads CASRQGNQPQHF. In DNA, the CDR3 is TGTGCCAGTAGACAGGGCAATCAGCCCCAGCATTTT.